The 24 T cell receptor beta chains in this list originate from one sample, sequenced in a study of CD8+ T cells in alopecia areata. Extraction of RNA preceded its reverse transcription into cDNA, which served as the sequencing template. Sequencing was performed with immunoSEQ multiplex PCR; in TCRdb, only in-frame clones are kept and a portion is missing. The table has about 200,000 clones, less than 45% seen once. Treatment defined: oral pan-JAK inhibitor, 5-10 mg twice daily. This material consisted of CD4+ T cells sorted from blood, taken at approximately week 30, from a patient treated with tofacitinib. These receptors were taken from a human donor with alopecia areata.

The sample holds a few counts of this clone. The chain carries TRBV11-2 and TRBJ2-2; a possible D gene is TRBD1 (6 bases). Germline assignment: CDR1 SGHAT and CDR2 FQNNGV. V lost 7 bases, J lost 4 bases, and 16 bases lay in between. This CDR3 is 15 amino acids long. The CDR3 DNA sequence: TGTGCCAGCAAGGGGAGACAGGCGGGCACCGGGGAGCTGTTTTTT. It codes for CASKGRQAGTGELFF. Variable domain in full (rest from reference TRBV11-2 and TRBJ2-2): EAGVAQSPRYKIIEKRQSVAFWCNPISGHATLYWYQQILGQGPKLLIQFQNNGVVDDSQLPKDRFSAERLKGVDSTLKIQPAKLEDSAVYLCASKGRQAGTGELFFGEGSRLTVL.

The chain joins TRBV5-1 to TRBJ2-5; 7 bases are a match to TRBD1. J gave up 2 bases and V 2 bases, and 3 bases lay outside the gene matches. This CDR3 spans 14 amino acids. The germline gives CDR1 SGHRS, CDR2 YFSETQ. The CDR3 spells CASSFRDRQETQYF. The CDR3 nucleotides are TGCGCCAGCAGCTTCCGGGACAGACAAGAGACCCAGTACTTC.

The rearrangement joins TRBV9 to TRBJ1-4; unclear D gene. The CDR3 has 14 amino acids. V shed 4 bases and J shed 0 bases, with 7 bases lying between them. Per the germline V gene, CDR1 is SGDLS and CDR2 is YYNGEE. The CDR3 DNA sequence: TGTGCCAGCAGCACCTCCACAACTAATGAAAAACTGTTTTTT. Its protein is CASSTSTTNEKLFF.

This sequence joins TRBV27 and TRBJ2-7; D call uncertain. CDR1 MNHEY and CDR2 SMNVEV come from the germline V gene (reference sequence). Trimming removed 5 bases from V and 4 bases from J, with 18 bases in between. The CDR3 has 15 amino acids. CDR3 amino acids: CASSRLPPGPYEQYF. The CDR3, as DNA: TGTGCCAGCAGTCGGCTACCCCCAGGACCGTACGAGCAGTACTTC.

V usage is TRBV5-1 and J usage is TRBJ1-1; D is unclear. V was clipped by 1 base and J by 5 bases, with 9 bases between them. This CDR3 has 13 amino acids. Germline CDR1 reads SGHRS; CDR2 reads YFSETQ. CDR3 loop: CASSLRGRTEAFF. The DNA for the CDR3 is TGCGCCAGCAGCTTGCGAGGGAGGACTGAAGCTTTCTTT. The full variable domain, completed using reference TRBV5-1 and TRBJ1-1, is KAGVTQTPRYLIKTRGQQVTLSCSPISGHRSVSWYQQTPGQGLQFLFEYFSETQRNKGNFPGRFSGRQFSNSRSEMNVSTLELGDSALYLCASSLRGRTEAFFGQGTRLTVV.

The genes are TRBV15 and TRBJ2-4; possible D gene TRBD2, 6 bases. The germline V gene encodes CDR1 LNHNV and CDR2 YYDKDF (reference sequence). The V gene lost 8 bases and the J gene lost 0 bases, with 11 bases spanning the gap. The CDR3 sequence is 14 residues long. CDR3: CATLADLAKNIQYF. The CDR3, as DNA: TGTGCCACCTTAGCGGACCTAGCCAAAAACATTCAGTACTTC.

This clone has only a few counts. The CDR3 protein is CSALGARAGELFF. Written as DNA, the CDR3 is TGCAGCGCCCTTGGGGCGCGGGCCGGGGAGCTGTTTTTT. This chain joins TRBV29-1 and TRBJ2-2, with D tentatively TRBD1 or TRBD2 (5 bases each). The CDR3 has 13 amino acids. Germline V gene lookup returns CDR1 SQVTM and CDR2 ANQGSEA. The V end was cut by 7 bases, the J end by 6 bases, with 15 bases between.

The V and J genes are TRBV6-5 and TRBJ1-1; no reliable D call. Per germline, CDR1 MNHEY and CDR2 SVGAGI. Trimming pared 5 bases from V and 1 base from J, leaving 14 bases between. This CDR3 region has 15 residues. CDR3 DNA sequence: TGTGCCAGCAGTAAGTGGGAGACCAAGAACACTGAAGCTTTCTTT. It codes for CASSKWETKNTEAFF.

Concerning this clone itself: Other nucleotide sequences in the sample specify the same CDR3. This chain joins TRBV9 and TRBJ2-3; 7 nucleotides line up with TRBD2. The trim removed 0 bases at V and 3 bases at J, leaving 1 base unmatched. Germline V lookup: CDR1 SGDLS, CDR2 YYNGEE. This CDR3 is built from 14 residues. The DNA of the CDR3 is TGTGCCAGCAGCGTAGGCGGGAGTACAGATACGCAGTATTTT. Translating gives CASSVGGSTDTQYF.

This CDR3 is CASNGRQVTDTQYF. The CDR3 bases are TGCGCCAGCAATGGTCGGCAAGTCACAGATACGCAGTATTTT. The chain couples TRBV10-2 to TRBJ2-3, with D unclear. The CDR3 length is 14 residues. In germline, CDR1 is WSHSY, CDR2 SAAADI. The ends were cut back, 7 bases at V and 2 bases at J, with 13 bases in the middle.

The V call is TRBV6-5, the J call TRBJ1-3, with D unclear. Between the trimmed V and J ends, which lost 2 bases and 0 bases, there was a span of 11 bases. The germline V gene encodes CDR1 MNHEY and CDR2 SVGAGI. The CDR3 contains 16 residues. CDR3 coding DNA: TGTGCCAGCAGTTACCCGGCCCAGAGCTCTGGAAACACCATATATTTT. It codes for CASSYPAQSSGNTIYF.

The gene calls are TRBV18 and TRBJ1-2, with a tentative D call TRBD1 (6 bases). V lost 4 bases, J lost 6 bases, and 18 bases lay in between. The germline V gene has CDR1 KGHSH and CDR2 LQKENI. There are 15 residues in the CDR3. This CDR3 is CASSRIPQGQDGYTF. CDR3 nucleotides: TGTGCCAGCTCACGAATACCACAGGGTCAGGATGGCTACACCTTC.

J is TRBJ2-2 and V is TRBV15; TRBD2 might be the D (5 bases). Trimming left V 0 bases short and J 1 base short, with 12 bases between. Germline CDR1 is LNHNV and CDR2 is YYDKDF (reference sequence). This CDR3 has 17 residues. CDR3 in amino acids: CATSRDNGLVNTGELFF. CDR3 DNA: TGTGCCACCAGCAGAGATAACGGACTGGTGAACACCGGGGAGCTGTTTTTT. The entire variable domain, with the rest obtained from reference TRBV15 and TRBJ2-2, is as follows: DAMVIQNPRYQVTQFGKPVTLSCSQTLNHNVMYWYQQKSSQAPKLLFHYYDKDFNNEADTPDNFQSRRPNTSFCFLDIRSPGLGDTAMYLCATSRDNGLVNTGELFFGEGSRLTVL.

The chain employs TRBV6-1 and TRBJ2-7, with D possibly being TRBD2 (5 bases). Germline V gene lookup returns CDR1 MNHNS and CDR2 SASEGT. The CDR3 is 14 residues long. Trimming shortened V by 8 bases and J by 6 bases, and 20 bases separated the two germline ends. In DNA form, the CDR3 reads TGTGCCAGCTCCTCGGGGTTGGGTCCTGGCGAGCAGTACTTC. Translated, it gives CASSSGLGPGEQYF.

This chain joins TRBV30 and TRBJ2-7; 9 bases align to TRBD1. The length of the CDR3 is 14 residues. Trimming at V came to 3 bases and at J to 4 bases, leaving 7 bases not matched to a gene. Germline CDR1 GTSNPN, CDR2 SVGIG (reference sequence). Here the CDR3 reads CAWSLTGGKYEQYF. The CDR3 DNA sequence: TGTGCCTGGAGCCTGACAGGGGGGAAATACGAGCAGTACTTC.

This clone was picked up a small number of times. The chain uses TRBV7-8 and TRBJ1-1, with D perhaps TRBD1 (6 bases). Trimming pared 5 bases from V and 0 bases from J, leaving 10 bases between. The CDR3 extends over 14 amino acids. The germline gives CDR1 SGHVS, CDR2 FQNEAQ. For the CDR3, the DNA is TGTGCCAGCAGCCCAGGGACAATGAACACTGAAGCTTTCTTT. Translated: CASSPGTMNTEAFF.

This clone was found a few times. The rearrangement uses TRBV29-1 and TRBJ2-3, with TRBD2 identical over 9 bases. From germline, CDR1 is SQVTM and CDR2 ANQGSEA. Unmatched junction bases numbered 2, after V lost 0 bases and J lost 1 base. The CDR3 totals 15 residues. The CDR3 sequence is CSVEDPSGGTDTQYF. The CDR3 coding sequence is TGCAGCGTTGAAGATCCTAGCGGGGGCACAGATACGCAGTATTTT.

This clone was seen repeatedly, ten times or more. V usage is TRBV10-3 and J usage is TRBJ1-2; D unclear. The CDR3 spans 11 residues. The V gene lost 10 bases and the J gene lost 2 bases, with 8 bases spanning the gap. From germline, CDR1 is ENHRY and CDR2 SYGVKD. In nucleotides, the CDR3 is TGTGCCACGTCCGGGAACTATGGCTACACCTTC. This gives the protein CATSGNYGYTF.

CDR3 nucleotides: TGTGCCGCCCGGACTAGCCTAACTAAAACCACAGATACGCAGTATTTT. Protein product: CAARTSLTKTTDTQYF. V and J are TRBV10-3 and TRBJ2-3; 8 nucleotides agree with TRBD2. Germline lookup yields CDR1 ENHRY and CDR2 SYGVKD. There are 16 residues in the CDR3. Trimming removed 11 bases from V and 2 bases from J; junction bases left unmatched: 15.

The chain uses TRBV2 and TRBJ1-5; 8 nucleotides match TRBD1. V lost 4 bases and J lost 0; bases outside the gene matches: 5. This CDR3 spans 16 amino acids. CDR1 and CDR2 from the germline V gene are SNHLY and FYNNEI. The CDR3 region is CASSGRGRFSNQPQHF. The CDR3 DNA reads as TGTGCCAGCAGTGGCAGGGGGCGATTTAGCAATCAGCCCCAGCATTTT.

This chain joins TRBV27 and TRBJ1-1; 7 nucleotides line up with TRBD1. There are 14 residues in the CDR3. The V gene's germline CDR1 is MNHEY and CDR2 SMNVEV (reference sequence). The V gene end was trimmed by 4 bases and the J gene end by 8 bases; junction bases not matched to a gene: 10. CDR3 DNA: TGTGCCAGCAGTTACAAGGGGGCGGGATGGGAAGCTTTCTTT. It codes for CASSYKGAGWEAFF.

This CDR3 is CASSSQGAPDTEAFF. CDR3 in DNA: TGTGCCAGCAGTTCTCAGGGGGCGCCGGACACTGAAGCTTTCTTT. The chain employs TRBV6-5 and TRBJ1-1; 8 bases line up with TRBD1. CDR1 and CDR2 from the germline V gene are MNHEY and SVGAGI. Trimming at V came to 4 bases and at J to 3 bases, leaving 7 bases not matched to a gene. The CDR3 loop spans 15 amino acids.

This clone was detected a few times. The rearrangement joins TRBV19 to TRBJ2-3, with TRBD2 matching 7 bases. The CDR3 is 15 amino acids. With 3 bases clipped from V and 1 base from J, the junction kept 4 bases outside the gene matches. Per the germline V gene, CDR1 is LNHDA and CDR2 is SQIVND (reference sequence). CDR3 DNA sequence: TGTGCCAGTAGTATCCAGCGGGGACGCACAGATACGCAGTATTTT. It yields the protein CASSIQRGRTDTQYF.

This clone was detected only a few times. As DNA, the CDR3 is TGTGCCAGCAGTGGCGGGAGGGCCCGTGAGCAGTTCTTC. It translates to CASSGGRAREQFF. The rearrangement uses TRBV6-5 and TRBJ2-1; 9 nucleotides match TRBD2. With V trimmed by 5 bases and J by 9 bases, 5 bases remained unmatched. CDR3 length: 13 residues. The germline gives CDR1 MNHEY, CDR2 SVGAGI.